This T cell receptor (beta chain) stems from a study of blood T cells in healthy people across ages. In regard to this clonotype: Its antigen remains unknown.

For every donor, a draw yielded approximately 9.8 milliliters of peripheral blood. Next came a second PCR, run for roughly 6 to 11 cycles, which used a sample-barcoded 5' primer along with a J-beta primer mix. Every cDNA was tagged by a template-switch adaptor with 12 random nucleotides. TCRdb itself ran the 5' RACE reads through MiXCR, one entry per CDR3 protein. The table includes more than 1.4 million distinct CDR3 sequences, 40% to 50% detected once. This CDR3 has 14 amino acids. The germline V gene encodes CDR1 GTSNPN and CDR2 SVGIG (reference sequence). V shed 2 bases and J shed 1 base, with 11 bases lying between them. Study outcomes and limitations: TCR beta diversity per million T cells fell roughly linearly with age. Underestimates were what the diversity estimates from one million T cells were considered to be.

The sequencing input was blood. The chain couples TRBV30 to TRBJ1-2; TRBD1 is a possible D gene (5 bases). The source of this sequence is a woman under 30 in good health. The CDR3 region is CAWSTGRINYGYTF. CDR3 nucleotide sequence: TGTGCCTGGAGTACAGGACGGATTAACTATGGCTACACCTTC.